This T cell receptor beta chain was observed in a study of cytomegalovirus exposure and HLA in healthy donors. Here immunoSEQ multiplex PCR was the method, and the copy in TCRdb shows in-frame clones only, minus some. The repertoire holds roughly 120,000 clones, with roughly 88% as singletons. The CDR3 is 16 residues long. Germline V gives CDR1 LNHDA, CDR2 SQIVND (reference sequence). The V and J ends lost 1 base and 2 bases respectively, with 12 bases between them. Sequenced: PBMCs. This sequence originates from a woman aged 25-40 years in good health and CMV-seropositive. The V call is TRBV19, the J call TRBJ1-5; D is unclear. The chain's CDR3 is CASSIVAGEGNQPQHF. CDR3 DNA: TGTGCCAGTAGTATAGTTGCCGGGGAGGGCAATCAGCCCCAGCATTTT.